The 26 T cell receptor beta chains given below trace back to one sample, sequenced in a study of blood T cell repertoires in COVID-19. Sequenced by immunoSEQ multiplex PCR; TCRdb stores in-frame clones only, minus some. The table records about 140,000 clones, about 87% of them present only once. Source material: PBMCs or T cells enriched from blood (not recorded which). The source is a man aged 55-75 years who had recovered from COVID-19.

This clone was detected only once. The rearrangement joins TRBV10-3 to TRBJ1-5; no firm D call. There are 18 residues in the CDR3. Germline CDR1 reads ENHRY; CDR2 reads SYGVKD. Trimming cost V 10 bases and J 1 base, with 26 bases left between them. CDR3 in amino acids: CATEAGQGSKVSNQPQHF. The CDR3 nucleotides read TGTGCCACCGAGGCGGGCCAAGGGTCTAAAGTCAGCAATCAGCCCCAGCATTTT.

The CDR3 nucleotides are TGTGCCAGCAGTCCCCGAGTAGCGGGGGGAGAGACCCAGTACTTC. Amino acid sequence: CASSPRVAGGETQYF. The rearrangement uses TRBV14 and TRBJ2-5, with 10 bases lining up with TRBD2. Germline V gene sequence: CDR1 SGHDN, CDR2 FVKESK. After removal of 6 bases from V and 4 bases from J, the junction contained 8 bases not matched to a gene. The CDR3 spans 15 residues.

The rearrangement joins TRBV10-1 to TRBJ2-1; 10 bases line up with TRBD1. After removal of 6 bases from V and 6 bases from J, the junction contained 5 bases not matched to a gene. The CDR3 sequence is 14 residues long. Germline loops: CDR1 WNHNN, CDR2 SYGVQD (reference sequence). The CDR3 loop reads CASRMGQGSNEQFF. CDR3 bases: TGCGCCAGCAGGATGGGACAGGGGTCCAATGAGCAGTTCTTC.

The chain recombines TRBV27 with TRBJ1-5; the match to TRBD1 covers 10 bases. The CDR3 consists of 16 residues. V shed 5 bases and J 6 bases; nucleotides not matched to a gene: 10. The V gene's germline CDR1 is MNHEY and CDR2 SMNVEV (reference sequence). The CDR3 DNA reads TGTGCCAGCAGTGGCACCGACAGGGGGCTGGGTCAGCCCCAGCATTTT. Translated, it gives CASSGTDRGLGQPQHF.

This clone was counted a few times. This chain connects TRBV11-2 to TRBJ1-4; 8 bases are a match to TRBD1. The J segment lost 8 bases and the V segment lost 4 bases, leaving 12 bases of the junction unmatched. The V gene's germline CDR1 is SGHAT and CDR2 FQNNGV. The CDR3 extends over 16 amino acids. CDR3 nucleotide sequence: TGTGCCAGCAGCTCCAACCTGGGACAGGAGCGCGAAAAACTGTTTTTT. The encoded protein is CASSSNLGQEREKLFF.

The rearrangement uses TRBV5-6 and TRBJ1-2; the D is unclear. V lost 1 base and J 3 bases, leaving 4 bases between the germline ends. This CDR3 contains 12 residues. Germline V CDR1 and CDR2: SGHDT, YYEEEE. The CDR3 protein is CASSLNYYGYTF. The DNA for the CDR3 is TGTGCCAGCAGCTTGAACTACTATGGCTACACCTTC.

This chain uses TRBV13 with TRBJ1-1; maybe TRBD1 (6 bases). V lost 4 bases and J lost 11, with 11 bases in between. Looked up from germline, CDR1 is PRHDT and CDR2 is FYEKMQ (reference sequence). There are 11 residues in the CDR3. DNA for the CDR3: TGTGCCAGCAGCTCAACAGGGAGCGCTTTCTTT. Amino acid sequence: CASSSTGSAFF.

This chain links TRBV4-2 with TRBJ2-1; 11 positions agree with TRBD2. Germline V gene sequence: CDR1 LGHNA, CDR2 YNFKEQ. The length of the CDR3 is 15 residues. With 3 bases clipped from V and 7 bases from J, the junction kept 5 bases outside the gene matches. CDR3 in DNA: TGTGCCAGCAGCCATAGCGGGGGGGCTCAAAATGAGCAGTTCTTC. Encoded protein: CASSHSGGAQNEQFF.

This rearrangement joins TRBV28 to TRBJ2-7; tentative D call: TRBD2 (7 bases). Trimming took 6 bases from V and 2 from J, leaving 14 bases between them. CDR3 length equals 14 residues. Germline CDR1 is MDHEN and CDR2 is SYDVKM. CDR3 nucleotides: TGTGCCAGCAGGTCCTGGGGGGGCACCTACGAGCAGTACTTC. This codes for CASRSWGGTYEQYF.

The table lists this clone with a count of one. The CDR3 DNA reads as TGCAGTGGCTGGGCACTTGAGCAGTTCTTC. Its protein product is CSGWALEQFF. This chain connects TRBV20-1 to TRBJ2-1, with D unclear. The CDR3 has 10 amino acids. Germline CDR1 and CDR2: DFQATT and SNEGSKA (reference sequence). Trimming shortened V by 7 bases and J by 9 bases, and 10 bases separated the two germline ends.

CDR3 in amino acids: CASSYSALGNSPLHF. The CDR3 coding sequence is TGTGCCAGCAGTTACTCTGCCCTAGGCAATTCACCCCTCCACTTT. This chain uses TRBV6-5 with TRBJ1-6; D unresolved. V lost 0 bases to trimming and J lost 7 bases, with 10 bases between them. From germline, CDR1 is MNHEY and CDR2 SVGAGI. This CDR3 has 15 amino acids.

The CDR3 here is CASSVQGVEETQYF. For the CDR3, the DNA is TGTGCCAGTAGTGTACAGGGGGTTGAAGAGACCCAGTACTTC. V gene TRBV19 combines with J gene TRBJ2-5; TRBD1 matches 8 bases. The trim removed 5 bases at V and 3 bases at J, leaving 5 bases unmatched. CDR3 length equals 14 residues. Germline CDR1 is LNHDA and CDR2 is SQIVND (reference sequence). Based on the CDR3 plus reference TRBV19 and TRBJ2-5, the full variable domain is DGGITQSPKYLFRKEGQNVTLSCEQNLNHDAMYWYRQDPGQGLRLIYYSQIVNDFQKGDIAEGYSVSREKKESFPLTVTSAQKNPTAFYLCASSVQGVEETQYFGPGTRLLVL.

V gene TRBV29-1 combines with J gene TRBJ2-3; maybe TRBD1 (5 bases). Trimming cost V 2 bases and J 3 bases, with 9 bases left between them. This CDR3 has 13 amino acids. Germline CDR1 and CDR2: SQVTM and ANQGSEA. CDR3 coding DNA: TGCAGCGTTGAAAGGGGCGCGACAGATACGCAGTATTTT. Its translation is CSVERGATDTQYF.

Here the CDR3 reads CASSPAPGTGGSGYTF. The CDR3 nucleotides are TGTGCCAGCAGCCCAGCCCCCGGGACGGGAGGATCCGGCTACACCTTC. The chain recombines TRBV4-2 with TRBJ1-2, with a weak D call TRBD1 (5 bases). V shed 4 bases and J shed 8 bases, with 23 bases lying between them. The CDR3 consists of 16 residues. The germline gives CDR1 LGHNA, CDR2 YNFKEQ.

The rearrangement uses TRBV15 and TRBJ1-1; 8 bases agree with TRBD1. The V segment lost 0 bases and the J segment 2 bases; nucleotides outside the gene matches: 2. The length of the CDR3 is 15 residues. Per the germline V gene, CDR1 is LNHNV and CDR2 is YYDKDF (reference sequence). The CDR3 protein is CATSRDQGANTEAFF. The CDR3 bases are TGTGCCACCAGCAGAGATCAGGGGGCTAACACTGAAGCTTTCTTT. The entire variable domain, with the rest obtained from reference TRBV15 and TRBJ1-1, is as follows: DAMVIQNPRYQVTQFGKPVTLSCSQTLNHNVMYWYQQKSSQAPKLLFHYYDKDFNNEADTPDNFQSRRPNTSFCFLDIRSPGLGDTAMYLCATSRDQGANTEAFFGQGTRLTVV.

The chain carries TRBV5-1 and TRBJ1-4, with D maybe TRBD1 (5 bases). V lost 4 bases and J 7 bases, leaving 14 bases between the germline ends. Germline loops: CDR1 SGHRS, CDR2 YFSETQ. The CDR3 covers 14 residues. This CDR3 reads CASSPSGAPEKLFF. The CDR3 nucleotides are TGCGCCAGCAGCCCAAGTGGGGCTCCTGAAAAACTGTTTTTT.

The rearrangement joins TRBV6-5 to TRBJ2-2, with TRBD1 as a possible D gene (6 bases). V was pared by 6 bases and J by 3 bases, with 11 bases between. In germline, CDR1 is MNHEY, CDR2 SVGAGI. The CDR3 contains 14 residues. As DNA, the CDR3 is TGTGCCAGCAGGAGGACAGTCTACACCGGGGAGCTGTTTTTT. This translates into CASRRTVYTGELFF.

The V and J genes are TRBV7-2 and TRBJ2-3; 7 bases line up with TRBD1. This CDR3 region has 15 residues. With V trimmed by 5 bases and J by 2 bases, 7 bases remained unmatched. Per the germline V gene, CDR1 is SGHTA and CDR2 is FQGNSA. In DNA, the CDR3 is TGTGCCAGCAGCGTACCAGGGGGAGCCACAGATACGCAGTATTTT. It yields the protein CASSVPGGATDTQYF. Full variable domain (missing parts from reference TRBV7-2 and TRBJ2-3): GAGVSQSPSNKVTEKGKDVELRCDPISGHTALYWYRQSLGQGLEFLIYFQGNSAPDKSGLPSDRFSAERTGGSVSTLTIQRTQQEDSAVYLCASSVPGGATDTQYFGPGTRLTVL.

The chain has TRBV2 and TRBJ2-2; 7 nucleotides align to TRBD1. V was clipped by 6 bases and J by 4 bases; unmatched bases: 5. The CDR3 contains 14 residues. Looked up from germline, CDR1 is SNHLY and CDR2 is FYNNEI. The CDR3 nucleotides are TGTGCCAGCAGCCAGGGACAGAGCACCGGGGAGCTGTTTTTT. Translating gives CASSQGQSTGELFF.

V gene TRBV27 combines with J gene TRBJ2-7, with D perhaps TRBD2 (6 bases). This CDR3 is built from 14 residues. Trimming took 1 base from V and 2 from J, leaving 9 bases between them. Germline assignment: CDR1 MNHEY and CDR2 SMNVEV (reference sequence). CDR3 sequence (DNA): TGTGCCAGCAGTTTATATAGGGAGGCCTACGAGCAGTACTTC. Translation: CASSLYREAYEQYF.

This chain joins TRBV6-1 and TRBJ2-1; 11 bases match TRBD1. Germline CDR1 MNHNS, CDR2 SASEGT. This CDR3 region has 14 residues. The ends lost 0 bases at V and 10 bases at J; junction bases unmatched: 2. CDR3 protein: CASSEADRGLEQFF. The CDR3, as DNA: TGTGCCAGCAGTGAAGCGGACAGGGGGCTCGAGCAGTTCTTC.

This clone was picked up a small number of times. The V gene is TRBV7-3, the J gene TRBJ2-2, with D uncertain. The germline V gene has CDR1 SGHTA and CDR2 FQGTGA. The CDR3 runs 15 residues. V was shortened by 1 base and J by 6 bases, with 12 bases between the two germline ends. CDR3 in amino acids: CASSLKASSPGELFF. The CDR3 DNA reads as TGTGCCAGCAGCTTAAAAGCCTCCTCCCCCGGGGAGCTGTTTTTT. The full variable domain, rest sourced from reference TRBV7-3 and TRBJ2-2, is GAGVSQTPSNKVTEKGKYVELRCDPISGHTALYWYRQSLGQGPEFLIYFQGTGAADDSGLPNDRFFAVRPEGSVSTLKIQRTERGDSAVYLCASSLKASSPGELFFGEGSRLTVL.

The chain carries TRBV9 and TRBJ2-4; TRBD2 matches 13 bases. Trimming took 3 bases from V and 2 from J; bases not matched to a gene: 14. The CDR3 has 20 residues. Germline CDR1 reads SGDLS; CDR2 reads YYNGEE. CDR3 bases: TGTGCCAGCAGCGCATCCGGGACTAGCGGGATCGTATTGTCCAAAAACATTCAGTACTTC. Its protein is CASSASGTSGIVLSKNIQYF.

The genes are TRBV11-2 and TRBJ1-6; 8 bases align to TRBD1. The CDR3 has 14 residues. J lost 11 bases, V lost 0 bases, and 3 bases had no gene match. CDR1 SGHAT and CDR2 FQNNGV come from the germline V gene. Here the CDR3 reads CASSLERGQAPLHF. The CDR3 DNA sequence: TGTGCCAGCAGCTTAGAGAGGGGACAGGCACCCCTCCACTTT.

This clone has a handful of counts. This sequence joins TRBV12-5 and TRBJ1-1, with unresolved D. Germline V lookup: CDR1 LGHNT, CDR2 FRNRAP. The CDR3 sequence is 13 residues long. V was cut by 5 bases and J by 2 bases, with 9 bases left in between. The DNA of the CDR3 is TGTGCTAGTGGTAAACACCCAAACACTGAAGCTTTCTTT. It specifies CASGKHPNTEAFF. Using reference TRBV12-5 and TRBJ1-1 for the parts outside the CDR3, the full variable domain is DARVTQTPRHKVTEMGQEVTMRCQPILGHNTVFWYRQTMMQGLELLAYFRNRAPLDDSGMPKDRFSAEMPDATLATLKIQPSEPRDSAVYFCASGKHPNTEAFFGQGTRLTVV.

The chain links TRBV4-1 to TRBJ1-2; TRBD1 is a possible D gene (6 bases). CDR3 length: 14 residues. Germline CDR1 MGHRA, CDR2 YSYEKL. V was shortened by 1 base and J by 2 bases, with 8 bases between the two germline ends. The CDR3 nucleotides are TGCGCCAGCAGCCAAGCCAGGGGAAACTATGGCTACACCTTC. Encoded protein: CASSQARGNYGYTF.